This entry lists 13 T cell receptor beta chains sequenced from one sample in a study of response to subunit inactivated influenza vaccine. MiXCR was run by TCRdb on the RT-PCR reads, yielding one entry per CDR3 protein. The sample includes around 320,000 distinct CDR3 sequences, around 22% of them seen just once. The sample here was PBMCs from blood, taken approximately 20 months after vaccination. These receptors were collected from a man aged 50 to 69 who received an inactivated influenza vaccine.

This clonotype was observed a handful of times. The CDR3 spells CSVRDTPGAFF. CDR3 DNA: TGCAGCGTAAGGGACACCCCGGGGGCTTTCTTT. This chain links TRBV29-1 with TRBJ1-1, with D tentatively TRBD1 (6 bases). This CDR3 is built from 11 residues. Germline V gene sequence: CDR1 SQVTM, CDR2 ANQGSEA. V was cut by 6 bases and J by 11 bases, with 16 bases left in between.

This clonotype has ten or more counts. This sequence joins TRBV27 and TRBJ1-5, with TRBD1 as a possible D gene (5 bases). Per the germline V gene, CDR1 is MNHEY and CDR2 is SMNVEV (reference sequence). The CDR3 contains 12 residues. V dropped 6 bases and J dropped 4 bases, with 7 bases sitting between them. The CDR3 nucleotides are TGTGCCAGCAGCGCAGGGAATCAGCCCCAGCATTTT. Translated: CASSAGNQPQHF.

This clonotype appeared a few times. CDR3 nucleotides: TGTGCCAGCAGTGGACGGCTTAATGAAAAACTGTTTTTT. It encodes CASSGRLNEKLFF. The chain recombines TRBV6-1 with TRBJ1-4, with no clear D. The CDR3 has 13 amino acids. V was shortened by 4 bases and J by 4 bases, with 7 bases between the two germline ends. Germline loops: CDR1 MNHNS, CDR2 SASEGT.

This clonotype occurred a few times. V and J are TRBV6-1 and TRBJ1-6; possible D gene TRBD1, 5 bases. The CDR3 is made up of 15 amino acids. CDR1 is MNHNS, CDR2 SASEGT, per germline. The ends were cut back, 5 bases at V and 3 bases at J, with 11 bases in the middle. The CDR3 spells CASSTSGLYNSPLHF. The CDR3 DNA reads as TGTGCCAGCAGTACCTCAGGGCTCTATAATTCACCCCTCCACTTT.

The chain recombines TRBV11-1 with TRBJ1-1; tentative D call: TRBD1 (5 bases). Trimming cost V 1 base and J 4 bases, with 28 bases left between them. CDR1 is SGHAT and CDR2 is FQDESV in the germline V gene (reference sequence). CDR3 length: 20 residues. This chain's CDR3 is CASSLGQNSILGLHSTEAFF. CDR3 sequence (DNA): TGTGCCAGCAGCTTAGGACAGAATAGCATCTTGGGCCTACATTCCACTGAAGCTTTCTTT.

The table lists this clonotype with many counts. The chain employs TRBV6-1 and TRBJ1-2; TRBD1 is a possible D gene (6 bases). Germline CDR1 is MNHNS and CDR2 is SASEGT. The CDR3 has 14 residues. Trimming left V 6 bases short and J 1 base short, with 12 bases between. The CDR3 nucleotides are TGTGCCAGCAGGGCCAGGGGTAATAACTATGGCTACACCTTC. This sequence encodes CASRARGNNYGYTF.

CDR3 amino acids: CASSLEGTNYEQYF. The CDR3, as DNA: TGTGCCAGCAGCTTAGAAGGGACTAACTACGAGCAGTACTTC. The J gene is TRBJ2-7, the V gene TRBV7-9; 7 nucleotides agree with TRBD2. The germline CDR1 and CDR2 sequences are SEHNR and FQNEAQ (reference sequence). Trimming took 1 base from V and 3 from J; bases not matched to a gene: 3. This CDR3 spans 14 amino acids.

The chain joins TRBV4-2 to TRBJ1-2; D is unresolved. The CDR3 is made up of 16 amino acids. V was trimmed by 1 base and J by 2 bases, leaving 14 bases between them. The germline V gene has CDR1 LGHNA and CDR2 YNFKEQ. In DNA form, the CDR3 reads TGTGCCAGCAGCCAAGGGACTTTTTCAGAAAACTATGGCTACACCTTC. Its protein is CASSQGTFSENYGYTF.

This clonotype was observed a handful of times. This chain links TRBV11-1 with TRBJ2-1; 10 bases agree with TRBD1. The CDR3 runs 19 residues. Per the germline V gene, CDR1 is SGHAT and CDR2 is FQDESV (reference sequence). Trimming took 3 bases from V and 0 from J; bases not matched to a gene: 11. CDR3 coding DNA: TGTGCCAGCAGCTTCGACAGGGGGCGGGGGAGTCTCTCCTACAATGAGCAGTTCTTC. Amino acids: CASSFDRGRGSLSYNEQFF.

The chain is built from TRBV29-1 and TRBJ2-7; TRBD1 agrees at 10 bases. The CDR3 totals 13 residues. V lost 1 base to trimming and J lost 4 bases; unmatched junction nucleotides: 1. CDR1 SQVTM and CDR2 ANQGSEA come from the germline V gene. CDR3 amino acids: CSVEGTGGYEQYF. CDR3 DNA sequence: TGCAGCGTTGAAGGGACAGGGGGGTACGAGCAGTACTTC.

The chain carries TRBV10-1 and TRBJ2-2; D could derive from TRBD1 or TRBD2 (5 bases each). The CDR3 contains 15 residues. The V gene's germline CDR1 is WNHNN and CDR2 SYGVQD (reference sequence). V lost 2 bases to trimming and J lost 5 bases, with 12 bases between them. CDR3 sequence reads: CASSEEGLGTGELFF. The CDR3 DNA reads TGCGCCAGCAGTGAGGAGGGGCTAGGAACCGGGGAGCTGTTTTTT.

The chain combines TRBV20-1 with TRBJ2-2, with D perhaps matching TRBD1 (6 bases). Germline CDR1 is DFQATT and CDR2 is SNEGSKA (reference sequence). The CDR3 totals 14 residues. V gave up 0 bases and J gave up 4 bases, with 9 bases separating them. The chain's CDR3 is CSARDMTGTGELFF. The CDR3 DNA is TGCAGTGCTAGAGATATGACAGGCACCGGGGAGCTGTTTTTT.

The sample holds a few counts of this clonotype. The CDR3 is CSAPFSGPHSYNSPLHF. CDR3 DNA sequence: TGCAGTGCTCCTTTTTCAGGGCCTCACTCCTATAATTCACCCCTCCACTTT. The genes are TRBV20-1 and TRBJ1-6; a possible D gene is TRBD1 (5 bases). The germline V gene has CDR1 DFQATT and CDR2 SNEGSKA (reference sequence). The CDR3 is made up of 17 amino acids. Trimming removed 5 bases from V and 0 bases from J, with 17 bases in between.